The 19 T cell receptor beta chains below come from one sample, sequenced in a study of T-cell reconstitution after alpha-beta-depleted transplantation in children. Unique molecular identifiers were incorporated when the TCRbeta library was constructed. TCRdb re-derived calls from the PCR reads in MiXCR, one entry per CDR3 protein. The sample holds roughly 670,000 distinct CDR3 sequences; roughly 14% are singletons and the top ten take roughly 0.84%. The material was PBMCs, obtained before TCRalphabeta/CD19-depleted stem cell transplant. The receptor source for this set is a girl aged 2 to 9 with congenital amegakaryocytic thrombocytopenia, due to receive a stem cell transplant.

The chain links TRBV2 to TRBJ2-5; possible D gene TRBD1, 6 bases. This CDR3 has 12 amino acids. Trimming left V 8 bases short and J 3 bases short, with 10 bases between. Germline V gene sequence: CDR1 SNHLY, CDR2 FYNNEI. CDR3 protein: CASRGQKETQYF. CDR3 DNA: TGTGCCAGCCGTGGACAGAAAGAGACCCAGTACTTC.

This clonotype occurred a few times. V gene TRBV6-1 combines with J gene TRBJ2-1; D unresolved. V shed 5 bases and J shed 6 bases, with 14 bases lying between them. The CDR3 has 14 residues. CDR1 is MNHNS and CDR2 is SASEGT in the germline V gene. The CDR3 DNA is TGTGCCAGCAGTCGCCAGCTCCCTCCCAATGAGCAGTTCTTC. It codes for CASSRQLPPNEQFF.

In its sample, this clonotype was seen a few times. The chain joins TRBV29-1 to TRBJ2-5; the D is unclear. The V end lost 2 bases, the J end lost 1 base, and 8 bases lay between the germline ends. The CDR3 length is 13 residues. Germline CDR1 SQVTM, CDR2 ANQGSEA. The chain's CDR3 is CSVETVFQETQYF. CDR3 nucleotides: TGCAGCGTTGAAACAGTGTTCCAAGAGACCCAGTACTTC. The variable domain in full, completed from reference TRBV29-1 and TRBJ2-5, reads SAVISQKPSRDICQRGTSLTIQCQVDSQVTMMFWYRQQPGQSLTLIATANQGSEATYESGFVIDKFPISRPNLTFSTLTVSNMSPEDSSIYLCSVETVFQETQYFGPGTRLLVL.

This clonotype was seen ten or more times. The rearrangement uses TRBV20-1 and TRBJ2-2, with D tentatively TRBD1 (5 bases). Trimming stripped 0 bases from V and 5 bases from J, with 7 bases between. The germline V gene encodes CDR1 DFQATT and CDR2 SNEGSKA (reference sequence). The CDR3 spans 13 residues. For the CDR3, the DNA is TGCAGTGCTAGAGATAGGGGAACCGGGGAGCTGTTTTTT. This sequence encodes CSARDRGTGELFF.

This clonotype was seen many times. CDR3 residues: CSAQNVIAGDEQFF. The CDR3 DNA follows: TGCAGTGCTCAAAATGTGATAGCGGGAGATGAGCAGTTCTTC. The genes are TRBV20-1 and TRBJ2-1, with 9 nucleotides matching TRBD2. V lost 5 bases to trimming and J lost 8 bases; unmatched junction nucleotides: 10. Germline assignment: CDR1 DFQATT and CDR2 SNEGSKA (reference sequence). This CDR3 is 14 amino acids long.

The rearrangement joins TRBV2 to TRBJ2-5; the D is unclear. CDR1 is SNHLY and CDR2 is FYNNEI in the germline V gene. The CDR3 runs 13 residues. V gave up 10 bases and J gave up 4 bases, with 16 bases separating them. This chain's CDR3 is CAIQPLGLETQYF. CDR3 DNA sequence: TGTGCCATCCAACCACTCGGGCTAGAGACCCAGTACTTC.

This clonotype appeared many times. J is TRBJ2-1 and V is TRBV20-1; D uncertain. The CDR3 runs to 13 residues. The germline gives CDR1 DFQATT, CDR2 SNEGSKA (reference sequence). V lost 3 bases, J lost 5 bases, and 11 bases lay in between. CDR3 amino acids: CSASVGWDNEQFF. Written as DNA, the CDR3 is TGCAGTGCTAGCGTAGGCTGGGACAATGAGCAGTTCTTC.

A few counts support this clonotype. V usage is TRBV6-2 or TRBV6-3 and J usage is TRBJ2-2, with D perhaps matching TRBD2 (6 bases). CDR3 length: 15 residues. Trimming cost V 2 bases and J 6 bases, with 13 bases left between them. Germline lookup yields CDR1 MNHEY and CDR2 SVGEGT. CDR3 nucleotides: TGTGCCAGCAGTTACCTCAGGGACTTCCCCGGGGAGCTGTTTTTT. This gives the protein CASSYLRDFPGELFF.

This clonotype was picked up many times. This chain links TRBV5-5 with TRBJ2-7, with TRBD2 identical over 12 bases. Germline loops: CDR1 SGHKS, CDR2 YYEKEE (reference sequence). The CDR3 runs to 18 residues. Trimming took 0 bases from V and 6 from J; bases not matched to a gene: 13. CDR3 amino acids: CASSLGRRLLAGGGEQYF. Here the CDR3 DNA reads TGTGCCAGCAGCTTGGGCCGACGGTTACTAGCGGGAGGTGGCGAGCAGTACTTC.

The CDR3 region has the DNA TGCAGCGTGAACCTTGTTTGGAGTGGTGACAATGAGCAGTTCTTC. Residues: CSVNLVWSGDNEQFF. The chain carries TRBV29-1 and TRBJ2-1; D is undetermined. V was trimmed by 6 bases and J by 5 bases, leaving 20 bases between them. Per germline, CDR1 SQVTM and CDR2 ANQGSEA. The CDR3 extends over 15 amino acids.

The chain joins TRBV28 to TRBJ2-7; 7 bases line up with TRBD1. This CDR3 has 13 amino acids. The ends lost 6 bases at V and 6 bases at J; junction bases unmatched: 8. Per the germline V gene, CDR1 is MDHEN and CDR2 is SYDVKM. The CDR3 protein is CASRTTGLIEQYF. CDR3 bases: TGTGCCAGCAGGACGACAGGGTTAATCGAGCAGTACTTC.

The CDR3 loop reads CATSRDILAKNIQYF. CDR3 DNA: TGTGCCACCAGCAGAGATATCTTAGCCAAAAACATTCAGTACTTC. The V gene is TRBV15, the J gene TRBJ2-4; D not resolved. CDR1 is LNHNV and CDR2 is YYDKDF in the germline V gene (reference sequence). Trimming took off 0 bases at V and 0 bases at J, with 6 bases between the two ends. This CDR3 spans 15 amino acids.

This clonotype was detected many times. The rearrangement uses TRBV20-1 and TRBJ2-1, with TRBD2 matching over 7 bases. CDR1 DFQATT and CDR2 SNEGSKA come from the germline V gene (reference sequence). This CDR3 region has 14 residues. V shed 3 bases, J shed 6 bases, and the junction held 8 bases outside the gene matches. Here the CDR3 reads CSARGGLVGNEQFF. In DNA form, the CDR3 reads TGCAGTGCTAGGGGAGGACTAGTTGGCAATGAGCAGTTCTTC.

This clonotype was counted at least ten times. V and J are TRBV27 and TRBJ2-7; 8 positions match TRBD2. With 7 bases clipped from V and 4 bases from J, the junction kept 9 bases outside the gene matches. The germline V gene encodes CDR1 MNHEY and CDR2 SMNVEV (reference sequence). CDR3 length: 14 amino acids. CDR3 protein: CASNEKRERYEQYF. CDR3 DNA: TGTGCCAGCAACGAAAAGCGGGAGAGATACGAGCAGTACTTC.

This rearrangement joins TRBV2 to TRBJ2-2, with 10 bases lining up with TRBD2. Germline CDR1 is SNHLY and CDR2 is FYNNEI. V lost 4 bases and J lost 7; bases outside the gene matches: 6. The CDR3 loop spans 15 amino acids. The DNA of the CDR3 is TGTGCCAGCAGTGTCAGGCTAGCGGGAGTCGGGGAGCTGTTTTTT. Its translation: CASSVRLAGVGELFF.

This clonotype was seen a few times. This sequence joins TRBV7-6 and TRBJ2-1, with TRBD1 matching over 9 bases. The CDR3 has 15 residues. Germline CDR1 is SGHVS and CDR2 is FNYEAQ. The J segment lost 3 bases and the V segment lost 5 bases, leaving 5 bases of the junction unmatched. The CDR3 coding sequence is TGTGCCAGCAGCCCGGACAGGGGCCACTACAATGAGCAGTTCTTC. This translates into CASSPDRGHYNEQFF.

This clonotype was seen many times. This sequence joins TRBV4-2 and TRBJ2-1; 12 bases align to TRBD2. CDR1 and CDR2 (germline): LGHNA, YNFKEQ. The CDR3 consists of 20 residues. J lost 6 bases, V lost 0 bases, and 15 bases had no gene match. CDR3 region: CASSQEYSRLAGVVGNEQFF. CDR3 coding DNA: TGTGCCAGCAGCCAAGAATATTCAAGACTAGCGGGAGTCGTAGGCAATGAGCAGTTCTTC.

This clonotype has ten or more counts. The V call is TRBV6-1, the J call TRBJ1-2; no definite D call. The germline V gene has CDR1 MNHNS and CDR2 SASEGT. V shed 3 bases and J shed 4 bases, with 9 bases lying between them. The CDR3 length is 13 residues. The CDR3 spells CASSESGSYGYTF. The DNA for the CDR3 is TGTGCCAGCAGTGAGTCGGGTTCCTATGGCTACACCTTC.

The sample holds many counts of this clonotype. The J gene is TRBJ2-1, the V gene TRBV24-1; 7 nucleotides agree with TRBD2. The CDR3 spans 15 residues. Trimming cost V 1 base and J 6 bases; bases outside gene matches: 5. Germline V gene sequence: CDR1 KGHDR, CDR2 SFDVKD. Here the CDR3 reads CATSDLGASGNEQFF. The CDR3 bases are TGTGCCACCAGTGATTTAGGAGCTAGCGGCAATGAGCAGTTCTTC.